The source of this T cell receptor (beta chain) is a study of CD8+ T cells in alopecia areata. Study outcomes and limitations: Scalp clonality decreased significantly with tofacitinib, and so did expanded CD8+ clones among the top 100.

For this clone: As yet, its antigen is unknown.

Trimming took off 5 bases at V and 5 bases at J, with 18 bases between the two ends. This CDR3 is 15 amino acids long. Germline lookup yields CDR1 SQVTM and CDR2 ANQGSEA. Sequencing used cDNA as its template, made by extracting RNA and reverse transcribing it. Some clones are missing from TCRdb's copy, which holds only in-frame ones; the method was immunoSEQ multiplex PCR. The table lists hundreds of thousands of clones, around 65% of them singletons. Treatment meaning: oral pan-JAK inhibitor, 5-10 mg twice daily. A FACSAria was used to sort CD4+ and CD8+ T cells. These cells came from PBMCs. The clonotype comes from a human donor with alopecia areata. The chain employs TRBV29-1 and TRBJ1-4; D possibly corresponds to TRBD1 (5 bases). The sequences come from CD4+ T cells sorted from blood, collected around week 46, from a patient treated with tofacitinib. This chain's CDR3 is CSVTKRSGINEKLFF. The DNA for the CDR3 is TGCAGCGTTACTAAGAGGTCAGGGATAAATGAAAAACTGTTTTTT.